The entry below describes one TCR beta chain. This specimen comes from a study of control samples from healthy donors and cancer patients. Germline V gene lookup returns CDR1 SGHRS and CDR2 YFSETQ. CDR3 size: 14 residues. The V end lost 3 bases, the J end lost 4 bases, and 8 bases lay between the germline ends. Sequenced by immunoSEQ multiplex PCR; TCRdb stores in-frame clones only, minus some. Counted here are some 130,000 clones, just over 90% occurring once; the ten biggest clones make up around 1.6%. The chain couples TRBV5-1 to TRBJ2-6, with D perhaps assigned TRBD1 or TRBD2 (6 bases each). The sequencing input was PBMCs. The TCR sequence derives from a man aged 50 to 59 with head and neck cancer. As DNA, the CDR3 is TGCGCCAGCAGCTGGGGGGCCGGGGCCAACGTCCTGACTTTC. It codes for CASSWGAGANVLTF.